This T cell receptor beta chain is from a study of T cells in Graves' hyperthyroidism and ophthalmopathy. Points from the study as a whole: Onset of ophthalmopathy came a median 6.5 months after the model predicted it. Blood held most thyroid clonotypes expanded above 0.001 frequency.

It was RNA transcripts that yielded the amplified TCR beta CDR3 regions. The study used the HTBI primer set for a first-round RT-PCR of the TCR CDR3. TCRdb passed the multiplex PCR reads through MiXCR, listing each CDR3 protein once. The table includes 500,000 to 600,000 distinct CDR3 sequences, about 43% detected once. Exclusion of a patient resulted from uncontrolled infection, other autoimmune disease, pregnancy or lactation. Diagnoses were established using clinical symptoms, serum thyroxine and TRAb, thyroid ultrasound and orbital computed tomography. This clonotype has ten or more counts. The antigen is undetermined. Sequencing was carried out using peripheral blood or thyroid tissue (not recorded which). The receptor was isolated from an adult woman with Graves' disease, either hyperthyroidism or ophthalmopathy (not recorded which).

CDR3 nucleotides: TGTGCCAGCAGCTTAGGACTAGGCAGCGCCTACGAGCAGTACTTC. Translated: CASSLGLGSAYEQYF. This sequence joins TRBV13 and TRBJ2-7; weak D call: TRBD2 (5 bases). The CDR3 totals 15 residues. Looked up from germline, CDR1 is PRHDT and CDR2 is FYEKMQ (reference sequence). V shed 0 bases and J shed 2 bases, with 11 bases lying between them.